These 32 T cell receptor beta chains were sequenced from one sample in a study of cytomegalovirus exposure and HLA in healthy donors. Primers included in the PCR were 60 Vbeta and 13 Jbeta primers. TCRdb's copy holds only in-frame clones and misses some; the assay was immunoSEQ multiplex PCR. The table shows roughly 100,000 clones, with 76% occurring only once. Sequenced sample: PBMCs. The receptors originated from a middle-aged man in good health and CMV-seropositive.

The V gene is TRBV10-1, the J gene TRBJ2-5, with 10 bases fitting TRBD2. With the DNA end fitting TRBJ2-7 better, the J assignment may be wrong. CDR3 length: 18 residues. Germline V gives CDR1 WNHNN, CDR2 SYGVQD (reference sequence). The CDR3 spells CASSESPPEGTSDYEQYF. CDR3 coding DNA: TGCGCCAGCAGTGAGTCGCCCCCGGAGGGGACTAGCGATTACGAGCAGTACTTC.

The chain joins TRBV30 to TRBJ1-1, with a weak D call TRBD1 (5 bases). This CDR3 comprises 13 residues. The germline CDR1 and CDR2 sequences are GTSNPN and SVGIG (reference sequence). Trimming removed 3 bases from V and 11 bases from J, with 19 bases in between. The CDR3 nucleotides read TGTGCCTGGAGGGGACTTCTCCGGGTTAGTGCTTTCTTT. Protein: CAWRGLLRVSAFF.

The V gene is TRBV30, the J gene TRBJ2-2; a possible D gene is TRBD2 (5 bases). The CDR3 runs 14 residues. V was pared by 4 bases and J by 1 base, with 10 bases between. Germline V gene lookup returns CDR1 GTSNPN and CDR2 SVGIG (reference sequence). The CDR3 nucleotides are TGTGCCTGGATGAGGGCGGTGAACACCGGGGAGCTGTTTTTT. It is translated as CAWMRAVNTGELFF.

This clone was detected only once. The chain links TRBV19 to TRBJ1-5; TRBD1 agrees at 11 bases. V was pared by 3 bases and J by 6 bases, with 10 bases of the junction left unmatched. Germline CDR1 and CDR2: LNHDA and SQIVND (reference sequence). This CDR3 contains 17 residues. The CDR3 loop is CASSISDRGLSSQPQHF. Here the CDR3 DNA reads TGTGCCAGTAGTATCTCGGACAGGGGGCTGTCGAGTCAGCCCCAGCATTTT.

V gene TRBV6-6 combines with J gene TRBJ2-5, with 8 bases identical to TRBD1. The J call may be mistaken, given a closer DNA end match to TRBJ2-7. There are 14 residues in the CDR3. Germline V lookup: CDR1 MNHNY, CDR2 SVGAGI (reference sequence). CDR3 region: CASSLGQVNGEQYF. In nucleotides, the CDR3 is TGTGCCAGCAGTTTGGGACAGGTTAATGGCGAGCAGTACTTC.

This chain joins TRBV5-4 and TRBJ1-1, with 10 bases aligning to TRBD1. Germline trimming cut 4 bases from V and 1 base from J; bases unmatched to any gene: 7. The CDR3 has 16 amino acids. CDR1 is SGHNT, CDR2 YYREEE, per germline (reference sequence). For the CDR3, the DNA is TGTGCCAGCAGCGCGGGACAGGGGAAGGGGAACACTGAAGCTTTCTTT. This gives the protein CASSAGQGKGNTEAFF.

For this clone: The junction shows a germline mismatch at one end, possibly a read error. The gene calls are TRBV7-3 and TRBJ2-7, with D hard to call. This CDR3 has 13 residues. Germline CDR1 SGHTA, CDR2 FQGTGA. The CDR3: CASSLLYSHEQYF. The CDR3 nucleotides are TGTGCCAGCAGCTTACTTTACTCCCACGAGCAGTACTTC.

In its sample, this clone was seen once. The chain uses TRBV19 and TRBJ1-5; 7 bases map to TRBD1. The CDR3 is 24 amino acids. Germline lookup yields CDR1 LNHDA and CDR2 SQIVND (reference sequence). J lost 4 bases, V lost 2 bases, and 32 bases had no gene match. Written as DNA, the CDR3 is TGTGCCAGTAGTATAATATTCTCCACCCTTCGGGACAGCCGGGGTCTTCACTGGAATCAGCCCCAGCATTTT. This sequence encodes CASSIIFSTLRDSRGLHWNQPQHF. The whole variable domain, filled in from reference TRBV19 and TRBJ1-5, reads DGGITQSPKYLFRKEGQNVTLSCEQNLNHDAMYWYRQDPGQGLRLIYYSQIVNDFQKGDIAEGYSVSREKKESFPLTVTSAQKNPTAFYLCASSIIFSTLRDSRGLHWNQPQHFGDGTRLSIL.

This clone was seen once. A read error may account for a junction end that differs from germline. This chain connects TRBV7-9 to TRBJ1-2; 7 bases are a match to TRBD1. In germline, CDR1 is SEHNR, CDR2 FQNEAQ (reference sequence). The CDR3 loop spans 16 amino acids. The CDR3 loop reads CSSSPIRDSSSAGYTF. DNA for the CDR3: TGTTCCAGCAGTCCCATTAGGGACAGTTCTTCTGCTGGCTACACCTTC.

The rearrangement links TRBV25-1 to TRBJ2-1; 9 bases align to TRBD2. This CDR3 comprises 13 residues. Trimming removed 4 bases from V and 13 bases from J; junction bases left unmatched: 8. Germline V gene data show CDR1 as MGHDK and CDR2 as SYGVNS. This CDR3 is CASSGTSVRSQFF. The CDR3 nucleotides are TGTGCCAGCAGTGGGACTAGCGTGAGAAGTCAGTTCTTC.

The rearrangement uses TRBV5-4 and TRBJ2-1, with D hard to call. This CDR3 is 16 amino acids long. V was shortened by 0 bases and J by 8 bases, with 18 bases between the two germline ends. Per the germline V gene, CDR1 is SGHNT and CDR2 is YYREEE (reference sequence). CDR3 sequence: CASSLAGGRGSDEQFF. CDR3 nucleotide sequence: TGTGCCAGCAGCTTGGCCGGCGGCAGAGGAAGCGATGAGCAGTTCTTC. Full variable domain (remainder filled in from reference TRBV5-4 and TRBJ2-1): ETGVTQSPTHLIKTRGQQVTLRCSSQSGHNTVSWYQQALGQGPQFIFQYYREEENGRGNFPPRFSGLQFPNYSSELNVNALELDDSALYLCASSLAGGRGSDEQFFGPGTRLTVL.

The genes are TRBV5-1 and TRBJ1-2; 7 bases agree with TRBD1. The CDR3 extends over 15 amino acids. Germline CDR1 and CDR2: SGHRS and YFSETQ. V was pared by 5 bases and J by 8 bases, with 15 bases of the junction left unmatched. The CDR3 bases are TGCGCCAGCAGTTTGAGAGGGGGCAACTTTCAGGGCTACACCTTC. This sequence encodes CASSLRGGNFQGYTF.

The chain is built from TRBV5-1 and TRBJ2-2; 7 bases are a match to TRBD1. The CDR3 totals 17 residues. The trim removed 0 bases at V and 4 bases at J, leaving 9 bases unmatched. Germline CDR1 is SGHRS and CDR2 is YFSETQ. In DNA, the CDR3 is TGCGCCAGCAGCTTGGCCGTACAGGGGCCGATCACCGGGGAGCTGTTTTTT. This translates into CASSLAVQGPITGELFF. The variable domain in full, with the rest retrieved from reference TRBV5-1 and TRBJ2-2, is KAGVTQTPRYLIKTRGQQVTLSCSPISGHRSVSWYQQTPGQGLQFLFEYFSETQRNKGNFPGRFSGRQFSNSRSEMNVSTLELGDSALYLCASSLAVQGPITGELFFGEGSRLTVL.

Regarding this clone: The junction differs from germline at one of its ends, possibly a read error. The chain is built from TRBV5-1 and TRBJ2-7, with no clear D. CDR3 length equals 16 residues. CDR1 is SGHRS, CDR2 YFSETQ, per germline. The chain's CDR3 is CARSLFPLQDTYEQYF. The CDR3 DNA reads as TGCGCCAGGAGCTTGTTCCCACTACAAGATACCTACGAGCAGTACTTC.

The chain links TRBV4-1 to TRBJ1-4; D is ambiguous. The CDR3 is made up of 16 amino acids. V was cut by 0 bases and J by 3 bases, with 11 bases left in between. Germline CDR1 MGHRA, CDR2 YSYEKL. The CDR3 sequence is CASSQDFGDPNEKLFF. As DNA, the CDR3 is TGCGCCAGCAGCCAAGATTTCGGGGATCCTAATGAAAAACTGTTTTTT.

The V gene is TRBV4-3, the J gene TRBJ2-2; 7 bases agree with TRBD2. CDR1 and CDR2 (germline): LGHNA, YSLEER. J gave up 1 base and V 1 base, and 3 bases lay outside the gene matches. The CDR3 has 16 residues. CDR3 in amino acids: CASSQASGKNTGELFF. For the CDR3, the DNA is TGCGCCAGCAGCCAAGCCAGCGGGAAGAACACCGGGGAGCTGTTTTTT.

The gene calls are TRBV7-2 and TRBJ1-3; no reliable D call. With 2 bases removed from V and 0 bases from J, the gap between germline ends came to 8 bases. The CDR3 consists of 15 residues. Germline V gene data show CDR1 as SGHTA and CDR2 as FQGNSA. The CDR3 DNA reads as TGTGCCAGCAGCTTAAACAGACACTCTGGAAACACCATATATTTT. It codes for CASSLNRHSGNTIYF.

As to this clone: At one end the junction does not follow the germline gene, possibly because of a read error. The chain couples TRBV29-1 to TRBJ2-6, with a weak D call TRBD1 (5 bases). The CDR3 spans 14 residues. Germline CDR1 is SQVTM and CDR2 is ANQGSEA. The CDR3 nucleotides read TGCAGCGTTATTCAGGGCAATGGGGCCAACGGCCTGACTTTC. As protein: CSVIQGNGANGLTF.

The chain employs TRBV30 and TRBJ2-4, with 7 bases identical to TRBD1. CDR1 GTSNPN and CDR2 SVGIG come from the germline V gene (reference sequence). The junction had 6 bases not matched to a gene; V was cut back by 1 base and J by 3 bases. The CDR3 sequence is 15 residues long. The CDR3 DNA reads TGTGCCTGGAGTGACAGGGGAAGAGGCAAAAACATTCAGTACTTC. It encodes CAWSDRGRGKNIQYF.

This chain links TRBV15 with TRBJ1-1, with D unresolved. Germline assignment: CDR1 LNHNV and CDR2 YYDKDF (reference sequence). V was shortened by 1 base and J by 1 base, with 7 bases between the two germline ends. The CDR3 loop spans 14 amino acids. The chain's CDR3 is CATSRVAGNTEAFF. The CDR3 nucleotides are TGTGCCACCAGCAGAGTGGCGGGGAACACTGAAGCTTTCTTT.

This chain uses TRBV4-3 with TRBJ1-2; 9 bases are a match to TRBD1. V was clipped by 0 bases and J by 7 bases; unmatched bases: 6. CDR1 is LGHNA, CDR2 YSLEER, per germline. This CDR3 has 15 amino acids. CDR3 in amino acids: CASSQEGTGWGGYTF. The CDR3, as DNA: TGCGCCAGCAGCCAAGAAGGGACAGGGTGGGGTGGCTACACCTTC.

The chain combines TRBV2 with TRBJ1-2; D possibly corresponds to TRBD1 (5 bases). Deletions cut 4 bases from V and 7 bases from J, with 13 bases between. Germline loops: CDR1 SNHLY, CDR2 FYNNEI. The length of the CDR3 is 13 residues. The CDR3 sequence is CASSVREVSGYTF. The CDR3 DNA is TGTGCCAGCAGTGTCAGGGAAGTCTCTGGCTACACCTTC.

This rearrangement joins TRBV28 to TRBJ2-6; 7 bases are a match to TRBD1. Germline CDR1 reads MDHEN; CDR2 reads SYDVKM. This CDR3 has 22 amino acids. Trimming removed 0 bases from V and 0 bases from J; junction bases left unmatched: 17. The CDR3 bases are TGTGCCAGCAGTTTATGGGGGACAGCCCCTTTAGTGAACCGCTCTGGGGCCAACGTCCTGACTTTC. Translated, it gives CASSLWGTAPLVNRSGANVLTF. The whole variable domain, remainder taken from reference TRBV28 and TRBJ2-6, is DVKVTQSSRYLVKRTGEKVFLECVQDMDHENMFWYRQDPGLGLRLIYFSYDVKMKEKGDIPEGYSVSREKKERFSLILESASTNQTSMYLCASSLWGTAPLVNRSGANVLTFGAGSRLTVL.

The J gene is TRBJ1-4, the V gene TRBV25-1; D ambiguous. The CDR3 totals 12 residues. Germline CDR1 and CDR2: MGHDK and SYGVNS. The V end was cut by 8 bases, the J end by 4 bases, with 8 bases between. CDR3 residues: CASHYSNEKLFF. The CDR3 nucleotides read TGTGCCAGCCATTATAGTAATGAAAAACTGTTTTTT.

For this clone: The same CDR3 can be traced to other DNA sequences in this sample. V is TRBV19 and J is TRBJ1-1; D is ambiguous. The CDR3 has 13 residues. V lost 3 bases and J 6 bases, leaving 11 bases between the germline ends. Per germline, CDR1 LNHDA and CDR2 SQIVND (reference sequence). CDR3 amino acids: CASSIAFQAEAFF. For the CDR3, the DNA is TGTGCCAGTAGTATCGCTTTTCAGGCTGAAGCTTTCTTT.

The chain couples TRBV9 to TRBJ1-6, with D possibly TRBD1 on 6 matching bases. CDR3 length equals 14 residues. V was clipped by 3 bases and J by 8 bases, with 12 bases between them. Germline V gives CDR1 SGDLS, CDR2 YYNGEE. CDR3 sequence reads: CASSGTDSYSPLHF. The CDR3 DNA follows: TGTGCCAGCAGCGGTACGGACAGCTATTCACCCCTCCACTTT.

The chain recombines TRBV10-3 with TRBJ2-1; possibly TRBD1 for D (6 bases). Trimming pared 6 bases from V and 5 bases from J, leaving 8 bases between. The germline V gene encodes CDR1 ENHRY and CDR2 SYGVKD. The CDR3 has 12 amino acids. CDR3 DNA: TGTGCCATCAGACAGGGTAACAATGAGCAGTTCTTC. The encoded protein is CAIRQGNNEQFF.

This chain joins TRBV7-2 and TRBJ2-1, with 7 bases fitting TRBD1. The CDR3 is 15 amino acids. CDR1 SGHTA and CDR2 FQGNSA come from the germline V gene. Trimming removed 5 bases from V and 10 bases from J; junction bases left unmatched: 14. DNA for the CDR3: TGTGCCAGCAGCCTGGACAGGACCGTCCTCTCGGAGCAGTTCTTC. Its translation: CASSLDRTVLSEQFF. The complete variable domain, with remaining parts taken from reference TRBV7-2 and TRBJ2-1, reads GAGVSQSPSNKVTEKGKDVELRCDPISGHTALYWYRQSLGQGLEFLIYFQGNSAPDKSGLPSDRFSAERTGGSVSTLTIQRTQQEDSAVYLCASSLDRTVLSEQFFGPGTRLTVL.

J is TRBJ2-2 and V is TRBV4-3; D call uncertain. Per germline, CDR1 LGHNA and CDR2 YSLEER. The CDR3 is 18 residues long. The germline V and J ends were trimmed by 0 bases and 0 bases, with 14 bases remaining between them. This chain's CDR3 is CASSQDSVSNANTGELFF. The CDR3 DNA reads TGCGCCAGCAGCCAAGATTCAGTGTCGAACGCGAACACCGGGGAGCTGTTTTTT.

The J gene is TRBJ1-1, the V gene TRBV25-1; D is possibly TRBD1 (5 bases). Looked up from germline, CDR1 is MGHDK and CDR2 is SYGVNS. The V gene lost 4 bases and the J gene lost 6 bases, with 15 bases spanning the gap. The CDR3 is made up of 14 amino acids. In DNA form, the CDR3 reads TGTGCCAGCAGTGCCCCCCGGGAGACAGCTGAAGCTTTCTTT. It yields the protein CASSAPRETAEAFF.

V usage is TRBV6-6 and J usage is TRBJ2-7, with a tentative D call TRBD2 (5 bases). CDR3 length: 13 amino acids. Per germline, CDR1 MNHNY and CDR2 SVGAGI (reference sequence). With 2 bases removed from V and 3 bases from J, the gap between germline ends came to 8 bases. DNA of the CDR3: TGTGCCAGCAGTTACCCGGACTTCTACGAGCAGTACTTC. Its protein is CASSYPDFYEQYF.

The chain uses TRBV7-3 and TRBJ2-7; 10 positions match TRBD2. The CDR3 length is 16 residues. Germline values: CDR1 SGHTA, CDR2 FQGTGA. With 0 bases clipped from V and 9 bases from J, the junction kept 11 bases outside the gene matches. DNA for the CDR3: TGTGCCAGCAGCTTAACAGCAGCGGGAGGGATGGGCGGGCAGTACTTC. Encoded protein: CASSLTAAGGMGGQYF. The full variable domain, rest sourced from reference TRBV7-3 and TRBJ2-7, is GAGVSQTPSNKVTEKGKYVELRCDPISGHTALYWYRQSLGQGPEFLIYFQGTGAADDSGLPNDRFFAVRPEGSVSTLKIQRTERGDSAVYLCASSLTAAGGMGGQYFGPGTRLTVT.